These 8 T cell receptor beta chains came from one sample sequenced in a study of blood T cell repertoires in COVID-19. TCRdb's table, derived via immunoSEQ multiplex PCR, lists solely in-frame clones and lacks some. The sample shows around 58,000 clones, roughly 85% of them seen only once. Source material: peripheral blood. The source of these receptors is a human donor in a cohort sampled during active COVID-19.

This clone has a handful of counts. The V gene is TRBV5-4, the J gene TRBJ1-3, with 10 bases fitting TRBD1. V dropped 0 bases and J dropped 6; count of bases not matched to a gene: 3. Per the germline V gene, CDR1 is SGHNT and CDR2 is YYREEE (reference sequence). This CDR3 is built from 15 residues. CDR3: CASSLAGTGVNTIYF. For the CDR3, the DNA is TGTGCCAGCAGCTTGGCCGGGACAGGGGTAAACACCATATATTTT.

This clone was seen a few times. The chain links TRBV5-1 to TRBJ2-4; D is perhaps TRBD2 (6 bases). CDR1 is SGHRS, CDR2 YFSETQ, per germline. Trimming took 5 bases from V and 3 from J, leaving 18 bases between them. The CDR3 extends over 16 amino acids. DNA of the CDR3: TGCGCCAGCAGAATGGAAGGCGGGGACGGCAAAAACATTCAGTACTTC. Its protein product is CASRMEGGDGKNIQYF.

The chain joins TRBV25-1 to TRBJ1-3, with D unresolved. In germline, CDR1 is MGHDK, CDR2 SYGVNS. Deletions cut 2 bases from V and 1 base from J, with 12 bases between. The CDR3 has 16 residues. The CDR3 DNA sequence: TGTGCCAGCAGTGAAGTCGGGTCCCCATCTGGAAACACCATATATTTT. It codes for CASSEVGSPSGNTIYF.

This clone occurred once. The J gene is TRBJ1-1, the V gene TRBV19, with D unresolved. Looked up from germline, CDR1 is LNHDA and CDR2 is SQIVND (reference sequence). This CDR3 spans 13 amino acids. Trimming stripped 3 bases from V and 7 bases from J, with 12 bases between. CDR3 amino acids: CASSMFAGREAFF. The DNA for the CDR3 is TGTGCCAGTAGTATGTTTGCGGGCCGTGAAGCTTTCTTT. Variable domain in full (rest from reference TRBV19 and TRBJ1-1): DGGITQSPKYLFRKEGQNVTLSCEQNLNHDAMYWYRQDPGQGLRLIYYSQIVNDFQKGDIAEGYSVSREKKESFPLTVTSAQKNPTAFYLCASSMFAGREAFFGQGTRLTVV.

The CDR3 DNA follows: TGTGCCAGCAGCACCACCCCGACAGGCGCCTCCGATGAGCAGTTCTTC. This gives the protein CASSTTPTGASDEQFF. The chain links TRBV9 to TRBJ2-1, with D perhaps matching TRBD1 (6 bases). V was cut by 4 bases and J by 8 bases, with 22 bases left in between. The CDR3 is 16 amino acids. Per the germline V gene, CDR1 is SGDLS and CDR2 is YYNGEE.

The chain couples TRBV7-9 to TRBJ1-2, with unresolved D. Germline CDR1 and CDR2: SEHNR and FQNEAQ (reference sequence). The CDR3 totals 13 residues. Deletions cut 5 bases from V and 7 bases from J, with 14 bases between. The CDR3 nucleotides are TGTGCCAGCAGCCCTCGGGGTGGGCGTGGCTACACCTTC. The encoded protein is CASSPRGGRGYTF.

This clone has more than one count but fewer than ten. V and J are TRBV30 and TRBJ1-5; D gene ambiguous. The V end lost 2 bases, the J end lost 5 bases, and 7 bases lay between the germline ends. Germline CDR1 and CDR2: GTSNPN and SVGIG (reference sequence). The CDR3 extends over 12 amino acids. CDR3 bases: TGTGCCTGGAGTTTAGAAGATCAGCCCCAGCATTTT. It specifies CAWSLEDQPQHF.

The chain employs TRBV9 and TRBJ2-5; 11 bases fit TRBD2. The CDR3 extends over 16 amino acids. Germline V gene lookup returns CDR1 SGDLS and CDR2 YYNGEE. J lost 5 bases, V lost 4 bases, and 10 bases had no gene match. This CDR3 reads CASSKGLADGMETQYF. CDR3 DNA sequence: TGTGCCAGCAGCAAGGGACTAGCGGACGGAATGGAGACCCAGTACTTC.